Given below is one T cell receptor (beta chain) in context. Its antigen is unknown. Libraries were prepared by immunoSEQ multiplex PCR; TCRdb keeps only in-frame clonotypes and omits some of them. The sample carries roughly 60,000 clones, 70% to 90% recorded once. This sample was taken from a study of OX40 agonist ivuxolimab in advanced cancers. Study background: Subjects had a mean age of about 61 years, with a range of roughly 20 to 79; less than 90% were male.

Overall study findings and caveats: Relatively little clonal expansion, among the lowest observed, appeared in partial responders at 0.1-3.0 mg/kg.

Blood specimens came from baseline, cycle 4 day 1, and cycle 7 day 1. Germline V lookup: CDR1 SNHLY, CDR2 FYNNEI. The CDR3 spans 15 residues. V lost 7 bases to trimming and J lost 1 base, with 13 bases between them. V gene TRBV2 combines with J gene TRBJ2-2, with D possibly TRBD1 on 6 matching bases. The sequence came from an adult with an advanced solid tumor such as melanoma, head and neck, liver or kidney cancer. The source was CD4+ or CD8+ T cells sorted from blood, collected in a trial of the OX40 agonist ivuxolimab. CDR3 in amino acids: CASTLTDRNTGELFF. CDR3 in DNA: TGTGCCAGCACCCTGACGGACAGGAACACCGGGGAGCTGTTTTTT.